The TCR beta chain under discussion was sequenced for a study of T cells in tuberculosis. The assay was immunoSEQ multiplex PCR, and TCRdb's table has in-frame clones only and misses some. The sample yields roughly 40,000 clones, around 95% seen once. Study-level results: GMM-specific TCRs were nearer to active tuberculosis alpha repertoires, suggesting expansion.

Details on this clone: Its antigen remains unidentified.

At study entry, adolescents had tuberculin skin tests and IGRA screening. Germline V gene lookup returns CDR1 MRHNA and CDR2 SNTAGT. The CDR3 runs to 13 residues. Trimming cost V 8 bases and J 8 bases, with 18 bases left between them. This chain links TRBV6-4 with TRBJ1-2; tentative D call: TRBD1 (5 bases). The sequencing input was PBMCs. The receptor's source is a donor between 10 and 35 years old with latent tuberculosis or without tuberculosis infection. The CDR3: CASAYPMGGGYTF. In DNA form, the CDR3 reads TGTGCCAGCGCTTACCCCATGGGGGGGGGCTACACCTTC.